This is a list of T cell receptor beta chains from one sample in a study of blood T cell repertoires in COVID-19. Libraries were prepared by immunoSEQ multiplex PCR; TCRdb keeps only in-frame clonotypes and omits some of them. The data show some 30,000 clones, 80% to 90% seen once. The source material was peripheral blood. These receptors originate from a human donor in a cohort sampled during active COVID-19. CDR3s include the opening cysteine and the closing phenylalanine or tryptophan. D genes are given only for firm matches. Size values are once, few and many counts, or a class for expanded clones, and some rows have none.

clone size	D gene	V gene	J gene	CDR3 DNA	CDR3 protein
once	NA	TRBV19	TRBJ2-1	TGTGCCAGTAGTATATGGGCACCCAACTACAATGAGCAGTTCTTC	CASSIWAPNYNEQFF
NA	NA	TRBV7-6	TRBJ2-5	TGTGCCAGCAGCATACCGGAGGGGACCCAGTACTTC	CASSIPEGTQYF
NA	NA	TRBV29-1	TRBJ1-1	TGCAGCGGGGGGACGCAGGATATTGAAGCTTTCTTT	CSGGTQDIEAFF
NA	TRBD1	TRBV10-3	TRBJ1-2	TGTGCCATCACCGGGGACAGAACTAATGGCTACACCTTC	CAITGDRTNGYTF
NA	TRBD2	TRBV7-9	TRBJ2-3	TGTGCCAGCAGCCTCGGGACTAGCGGACTCACAGATACGCAGTATTTT	CASSLGTSGLTDTQYF
NA	TRBD2	TRBV18	TRBJ2-1	TGTGCCAGCTCACTCACTAGCGGGGGATACAATGAGCAGTTCTTC	CASSLTSGGYNEQFF
once	NA	TRBV24-1	TRBJ2-3	TGTGCCACCAAGTTGGGGGCATCGGGGGATACGCAGTATTTT	CATKLGASGDTQYF
NA	NA	TRBV4-1	TRBJ2-7	TGCGCCAGCAGCCAAGACCCAGGGGAGAACGAGCAGTACTTC	CASSQDPGENEQYF
NA	TRBD1	TRBV18	TRBJ1-1	TGTGCCAGCTCACCACAAAGACAGGGGCAAGGGACTGAAGCTTTCTTT	CASSPQRQGQGTEAFF
NA	TRBD1	TRBV28	TRBJ2-5	TGTGCCAGCAGTAGCCCGGGACAGGGACGGGAGACCCAGTACTTC	CASSSPGQGRETQYF
NA	TRBD1	TRBV2	TRBJ2-2	TGTGCCAAAAAAAGGACAGGACGAAACACCGGGGAGCTGTTTTTT	CAKKRTGRNTGELFF